This entry lists 25 T cell receptor beta chains sequenced from one sample in a study of T cells in Graves' hyperthyroidism and ophthalmopathy. Researchers amplified the TCR beta CDR3 regions from RNA transcripts. The TCR CDR3 was amplified in a first-round RT-PCR using the HTBI primer set. TCRdb re-called the multiplex PCR reads through MiXCR, storing one row per CDR3 protein. The sample records about 570,000 distinct CDR3 sequences, around 46% being singletons. The material sequenced was peripheral blood or thyroid tissue (not recorded which). The receptors here all came from an adult woman with Graves' disease, either hyperthyroidism or ophthalmopathy (not recorded which).

This clonotype has ten or more counts. The V call is TRBV27, the J call TRBJ1-2; 7 bases line up with TRBD1. Germline CDR1 is MNHEY and CDR2 is SMNVEV (reference sequence). The ends lost 6 bases at V and 8 bases at J; junction bases unmatched: 15. The CDR3 extends over 15 amino acids. The CDR3 bases are TGTGCCAGCAGGGACGGAGACAGGGCTCTGAGGGGCTACACCTTC. This sequence encodes CASRDGDRALRGYTF.

This clonotype was detected many times. V is TRBV7-3 and J is TRBJ2-5; D gene uncertain. The germline CDR1 and CDR2 sequences are SGHTA and FQGTGA. Trimming stripped 3 bases from V and 2 bases from J, with 13 bases between. The CDR3 length is 15 residues. CDR3 DNA sequence: TGTGCCAGCAGCTTGGGCGGAGTACCACAAGAGACCCAGTACTTC. Its protein product is CASSLGGVPQETQYF. The whole variable domain, remainder taken from reference TRBV7-3 and TRBJ2-5, is GAGVSQTPSNKVTEKGKYVELRCDPISGHTALYWYRQSLGQGPEFLIYFQGTGAADDSGLPNDRFFAVRPEGSVSTLKIQRTERGDSAVYLCASSLGGVPQETQYFGPGTRLLVL.

The chain links TRBV20-1 to TRBJ1-2; 9 positions match TRBD1. The germline V gene has CDR1 DFQATT and CDR2 SNEGSKA (reference sequence). This CDR3 is 13 amino acids long. V lost 1 base and J lost 8; bases outside the gene matches: 5. The CDR3 DNA reads as TGCAGTGCTAGAGTGACAGGGGGTTCAGGCTACACCTTC. Amino acid sequence: CSARVTGGSGYTF.

About this clonotype: It is likely a read error, because the conserved phenylalanine at the end of the CDR3 is missing. It is unclear where the CDR3 begins or ends on the DNA, so no DNA is shown, and the CDR3 is as TCRdb lists it. The gene calls are TRBV29-1 and TRBJ1-2. The CDR3 numbers 10 amino acids, ends counted. CDR1 SQVTM and CDR2 ANQGSEA come from the germline V gene. CDR3 sequence reads: CSVWGEGKTY.

This clonotype was found many times. CDR3 protein: CATGEGRNTYEQYF. CDR3 in DNA: TGTGCCACGGGGGAGGGACGAAACACCTACGAGCAGTACTTC. The V and J genes are TRBV15 and TRBJ2-7; 7 positions match TRBD2. Looked up from germline, CDR1 is LNHNV and CDR2 is YYDKDF (reference sequence). This CDR3 is built from 14 residues. V gave up 9 bases and J gave up 2 bases; unmatched junction bases: 10.

This clonotype was counted ten times or more. The J gene is TRBJ2-7, the V gene TRBV2; TRBD2 matches at 15 bases. CDR1 and CDR2 from the germline V gene are SNHLY and FYNNEI. V shed 8 bases, J shed 4 bases, and the junction held 3 bases outside the gene matches. This CDR3 spans 14 amino acids. In DNA, the CDR3 is TGTGCCAGCGGGGGACTAGCGGGAGGTTACGAGCAGTACTTC. Translating it yields CASGGLAGGYEQYF.

There are many counts of this clonotype. This sequence joins TRBV6-5 and TRBJ2-2, with D unclear. Trimming removed 2 bases from V and 6 bases from J, with 4 bases in between. There are 12 residues in the CDR3. Germline values: CDR1 MNHEY, CDR2 SVGAGI. CDR3 nucleotides: TGTGCCAGCAGTTACGCAGCCGGGGAGCTGTTTTTT. Translation: CASSYAAGELFF.

This clonotype has more than one count but fewer than ten. This chain uses TRBV29-1 with TRBJ1-4; no clear D gene. V dropped 4 bases and J dropped 0 bases, with 12 bases sitting between them. There are 15 residues in the CDR3. The germline V gene encodes CDR1 SQVTM and CDR2 ANQGSEA. The CDR3: CSVVADTATNEKLFF. The DNA for the CDR3 is TGCAGCGTTGTGGCAGATACCGCAACTAATGAAAAACTGTTTTTT.

Only a few counts were recorded for this clonotype. This rearrangement joins TRBV25-1 to TRBJ2-2; D tentatively reads TRBD1 or TRBD2 (5 bases each). Germline loops: CDR1 MGHDK, CDR2 SYGVNS. This CDR3 contains 17 residues. Trimming left V 4 bases short and J 0 bases short, with 15 bases between. In DNA form, the CDR3 reads TGTGCCAGCAGTGGCCCGAGGGGCGGTACGAACACCGGGGAGCTGTTTTTT. Its translation: CASSGPRGGTNTGELFF.

This clonotype came up many times. The chain joins TRBV28 to TRBJ1-2; D remains ambiguous. CDR3 length: 15 amino acids. V was trimmed by 7 bases and J by 2 bases, leaving 17 bases between them. Germline lookup yields CDR1 MDHEN and CDR2 SYDVKM. This CDR3 reads CASTLPNRSNYGYTF. DNA for the CDR3: TGTGCCAGCACCTTACCGAACAGATCGAACTATGGCTACACCTTC.

This clonotype was recorded at least ten times. This chain uses TRBV28 with TRBJ1-3; D is possibly TRBD1 (6 bases). Germline loops: CDR1 MDHEN, CDR2 SYDVKM. The CDR3 has 13 residues. The germline V and J ends were trimmed by 5 bases and 15 bases, with 20 bases remaining between them. CDR3 residues: CASSPSGQRTSYF. DNA for the CDR3: TGTGCCAGCAGTCCCTCCGGACAGAGAACTTCATATTTT.

The chain is built from TRBV10-3 and TRBJ2-7; possible D gene TRBD2, 5 bases. This CDR3 has 11 amino acids. CDR1 is ENHRY and CDR2 is SYGVKD in the germline V gene. V shed 7 bases and J shed 4 bases, with 8 bases lying between them. The CDR3 bases are TGTGCCATCAAGGGAGCGTACGAGCAGTACTTC. Its translation: CAIKGAYEQYF.

This clonotype was recorded a few times. The chain recombines TRBV10-3 with TRBJ2-1; D not certain. The CDR3 contains 13 residues. Germline CDR1 ENHRY, CDR2 SYGVKD. The V end was cut by 2 bases, the J end by 10 bases, with 12 bases between. In DNA, the CDR3 is TGTGCCATCAGTGAGGACGGGTTTATGGAGCAGTTCTTC. This translates into CAISEDGFMEQFF.

This clonotype showed up many times. The rearrangement links TRBV10-3 to TRBJ2-7, with 9 positions matching TRBD2. J gave up 6 bases and V 3 bases, and 6 bases lay outside the gene matches. The CDR3 consists of 14 residues. Germline values: CDR1 ENHRY, CDR2 SYGVKD. DNA of the CDR3: TGTGCCATCAGTGACGCGGGAGGGCCGGGCGAGCAGTACTTC. Its protein product is CAISDAGGPGEQYF.

V gene TRBV29-1 combines with J gene TRBJ1-1; no firm D call. Germline V gene sequence: CDR1 SQVTM, CDR2 ANQGSEA. Between the trimmed V and J ends, which lost 6 bases and 4 bases, there was a span of 12 bases. This CDR3 has 12 residues. DNA of the CDR3: TGCAGCGTCACCAGGTACGGCACTGAAGCTTTCTTT. This codes for CSVTRYGTEAFF.

The V call is TRBV20-1, the J call TRBJ1-3, with D unresolved. The CDR3 contains 16 residues. In germline, CDR1 is DFQATT, CDR2 SNEGSKA (reference sequence). V was pared by 4 bases and J by 0 bases, with 16 bases between. CDR3 DNA sequence: TGCAGTGCTATGATATGGAGTGGGAACTCTGGAAACACCATATATTTT. It codes for CSAMIWSGNSGNTIYF.

This rearrangement joins TRBV10-3 to TRBJ2-5; D possibly corresponds to TRBD2 (5 bases). The ends were cut back, 2 bases at V and 6 bases at J, with 13 bases in the middle. The CDR3 length is 14 residues. Germline V gives CDR1 ENHRY, CDR2 SYGVKD. CDR3 sequence (DNA): TGTGCCATCAGTGAGGAGGGCCTTGGGCAGACCCAGTACTTC. Translation: CAISEEGLGQTQYF.

The J gene is TRBJ1-2, the V gene TRBV6-5, with a possible D match to TRBD1 (5 bases). The V end lost 0 bases, the J end lost 2 bases, and 10 bases lay between the germline ends. This CDR3 spans 15 amino acids. Germline V CDR1 and CDR2: MNHEY, SVGAGI. The CDR3 DNA is TGTGCCAGCAGTTACTCGCATTCAGGGAACTATGGCTACACCTTC. It yields the protein CASSYSHSGNYGYTF.

V and J are TRBV29-1 and TRBJ1-3; no definite D call. This CDR3 is 13 amino acids long. Trimming stripped 4 bases from V and 2 bases from J, with 9 bases between. Germline CDR1 SQVTM, CDR2 ANQGSEA. This CDR3 is CSVVGRTGNTIYF. The CDR3 DNA is TGCAGCGTTGTTGGTAGAACTGGAAACACCATATATTTT.

J is TRBJ2-5 and V is TRBV2; D call uncertain. V was cut by 4 bases and J by 1 base, with 7 bases left in between. The CDR3 contains 13 residues. Per germline, CDR1 SNHLY and CDR2 FYNNEI. The CDR3 is CASSGEIQETQYF. The CDR3 DNA sequence: TGTGCCAGCAGTGGAGAAATCCAAGAGACCCAGTACTTC.

This clonotype was seen many times. The chain employs TRBV12-3 or TRBV12-4 and TRBJ2-7, with D hard to call. V lost 3 bases and J 5 bases, leaving 14 bases between the germline ends. This CDR3 contains 14 residues. The CDR3 loop reads CASSLAGRNHEQYF. The CDR3, as DNA: TGTGCCAGCAGTTTGGCAGGTCGGAACCACGAGCAGTACTTC.

V is TRBV10-3 and J is TRBJ1-1, with D tentatively TRBD1 (5 bases). Germline assignment: CDR1 ENHRY and CDR2 SYGVKD. Deletions cut 0 bases from V and 7 bases from J, with 21 bases between. The CDR3 length is 17 residues. The CDR3 bases are TGTGCCATCAGTGAGTCGAAAAGCCAGGGAGCAACTAATGAAGCTTTCTTT. Residues: CAISESKSQGATNEAFF.

The rearrangement links TRBV2 to TRBJ1-2, with a weak D call TRBD1 (5 bases). Trimming removed 5 bases from V and 3 bases from J, with 10 bases in between. Germline values: CDR1 SNHLY, CDR2 FYNNEI. The CDR3 contains 13 residues. CDR3 sequence: CASSSTVDYGYTF. The CDR3 nucleotides read TGTGCCAGCAGTTCGACAGTCGACTATGGCTACACCTTC.

The sample holds a few counts of this clonotype. The chain recombines TRBV15 with TRBJ2-7, with no clear D. The V end lost 0 bases, the J end lost 5 bases, and 11 bases lay between the germline ends. Germline V gives CDR1 LNHNV, CDR2 YYDKDF (reference sequence). The CDR3 is made up of 14 amino acids. The CDR3 sequence is CATSRDPGANEQYF. The CDR3 region has the DNA TGTGCCACCAGCAGAGATCCGGGTGCCAACGAGCAGTACTTC.

Ten or more counts support this clonotype. The V and J genes are TRBV2 and TRBJ1-1, with unresolved D. The germline V gene encodes CDR1 SNHLY and CDR2 FYNNEI. This CDR3 region has 11 residues. V was trimmed by 8 bases and J by 5 bases, leaving 9 bases between them. Here the CDR3 DNA reads TGTGCCAGCGCCCAGGATACTGAAGCTTTCTTT. Translation: CASAQDTEAFF.